These 22 T cell receptor beta chains were all obtained from the same sample, sequenced in a study of T cells expressing NK-cell markers. Reanalyzing the 5' RACE reads, TCRdb keeps one entry per CDR3 protein, without DNA. This sample's table reports 140,000 or so distinct CDR3 sequences. The sequencing sample was made of blood T cells: a sorted CD56 or NKG2C T cell subset, CD4+ or CD8+ T cells, or bulk PBMC T cells (not recorded which). The receptors stem from a man aged 18 to 30 in good health.

This chain uses TRBV3-1 with TRBJ2-7; TCRdb picks TRBD2, but there is no DNA to check that call. Germline-derived CDR1 and CDR2 are LGHDT and YNNKEL (reference sequence). CDR3 length equals 16 residues. CDR3 protein: CASSRRRDYPNYEQYF.

The CDR3 region is CSARDAGTSGSVAQYF. This chain uses TRBV20-1 with TRBJ2-3; TCRdb's D gene call, TRBD2, goes unchecked for lack of DNA. The CDR3 runs to 16 residues. Per the germline V gene, CDR1 is DFQATT and CDR2 is SNEGSKA (reference sequence).

This sequence joins TRBV7-2 and TRBJ2-3; TCRdb returns TRBD1, unconfirmable since there is no DNA. This CDR3 has 16 residues. From germline, CDR1 is SGHTA and CDR2 FQGNSA. CDR3: CASSSTQGGGTDTQYF.

The chain has TRBV9 and TRBJ1-1; without DNA, the TCRdb call of TRBD1 cannot be checked. Germline V gives CDR1 SGDLS, CDR2 YYNGEE. This CDR3 is built from 16 residues. CDR3 loop: CASSPGTDGMNTEAFF. The full variable domain, completed using reference TRBV9 and TRBJ1-1, is DSGVTQTPKHLITATGQRVTLRCSPRSGDLSVYWYQQSLDQGLQFLIQYYNGEERAKGNILERFSAQQFPDLHSELNLSSLELGDSALYFCASSPGTDGMNTEAFFGQGTRLTVV.

The rearrangement links TRBV19 to TRBJ2-1. The CDR3 has 13 residues. Germline V gene data show CDR1 as LNHDA and CDR2 as SQIVND (reference sequence). CDR3 amino acids: CASSMGLATEQFF.

The gene calls are TRBV20-1 and TRBJ1-1; TCRdb's D call, TRBD1, is unchecked because there is no DNA. Germline lookup yields CDR1 DFQATT and CDR2 SNEGSKA (reference sequence). The length of the CDR3 is 15 residues. The CDR3 sequence: CSARDPGEVGTEAFF.

The chain links TRBV12-3 or TRBV12-4 to TRBJ2-1. This CDR3 is 13 amino acids long. CDR3 region: CASSPHKDNEQFF.

The V and J genes are TRBV7-9 and TRBJ2-1. CDR1 is SEHNR and CDR2 is FQNEAQ in the germline V gene (reference sequence). CDR3 length: 11 residues. Here the CDR3 reads CASSFDYEQFF.

V is TRBV5-4 and J is TRBJ2-2. Germline V gene lookup returns CDR1 SGHNT and CDR2 YYREEE (reference sequence). This CDR3 has 11 amino acids. The CDR3 protein is CAAFVAGELFF.

This chain joins TRBV2 and TRBJ2-3; with no DNA, the TCRdb D assignment of TRBD2 cannot be verified. In germline, CDR1 is SNHLY, CDR2 FYNNEI. This CDR3 region has 14 residues. CDR3 residues: CASSGLAAQDTQYF. Drawing the rest from reference TRBV2 and TRBJ2-3, the complete variable domain is EPEVTQTPSHQVTQMGQEVILRCVPISNHLYFYWYRQILGQKVEFLVSFYNNEISEKSEIFDDQFSVERPDGSNFTLKIRSTKLEDSAMYFCASSGLAAQDTQYFGPGTRLTVL.

This chain joins TRBV7-9 and TRBJ2-5; the TCRdb call, TRBD1, lacks DNA for checking. Germline V gene sequence: CDR1 SEHNR, CDR2 FQNEAQ (reference sequence). This CDR3 is built from 13 residues. CDR3 amino acids: CASSPGVRETQYF.

The chain has TRBV3-1 and TRBJ2-3. CDR3 length: 15 residues. CDR1 LGHDT and CDR2 YNNKEL come from the germline V gene (reference sequence). CDR3: CASSQDWASGDTQYF.

The chain employs TRBV5-1 and TRBJ2-2; lacking DNA, the TRBD2 call made by TCRdb goes unchecked. This CDR3 is 14 amino acids long. CDR1 is SGHRS, CDR2 YFSETQ, per germline. The CDR3 sequence is CASIGGTNTGELFF.

The rearrangement uses TRBV20-1 and TRBJ2-1; TCRdb's assignment of TRBD2 cannot be checked, as there is no DNA. The CDR3 length is 15 residues. Germline CDR1 and CDR2: DFQATT and SNEGSKA (reference sequence). The CDR3 sequence: CSARDALAGVNEQFF.

The rearrangement links TRBV6-6 to TRBJ1-4. This CDR3 contains 11 residues. CDR1 is MNHNY, CDR2 SVGAGI, per germline (reference sequence). The CDR3 sequence is CASRVGEKLFF.

The chain is built from TRBV27 and TRBJ2-3; there is no DNA to check the TCRdb D call of TRBD1. The germline V gene has CDR1 MNHEY and CDR2 SMNVEV (reference sequence). The CDR3 has 15 amino acids. The CDR3 reads CASGYRGLRTDTQYF.

V is TRBV6-1 and J is TRBJ2-2; the D call from TCRdb, TRBD1, cannot be confirmed without DNA. The CDR3 extends over 16 amino acids. Germline CDR1 and CDR2: MNHNS and SASEGT. The CDR3 reads CASSAHGTANTGELFF.

The CDR3: CARQGDGGQETQYF. This chain links TRBV30 with TRBJ2-5; TCRdb calls TRBD1, which cannot be checked without DNA. There are 14 residues in the CDR3. Germline V gene lookup returns CDR1 GTSNPN and CDR2 SVGIG (reference sequence).

The chain is built from TRBV5-1 and TRBJ2-1; TCRdb picks TRBD2, but there is no DNA to check that call. Germline V gene sequence: CDR1 SGHRS, CDR2 YFSETQ. This CDR3 region has 12 residues. CDR3 loop: CASSLAFESPFF.

The CDR3: CAWSVQAGESSF. The chain has TRBV30 and TRBJ2-4; the D call from TCRdb, TRBD1, cannot be confirmed without DNA. The germline gives CDR1 GTSNPN, CDR2 SVGIG (reference sequence). There are 12 residues in the CDR3.

The V and J genes are TRBV11-2 and TRBJ2-4; TCRdb lists TRBD1, though no DNA is available to test this call. The CDR3 is made up of 15 amino acids. Germline lookup yields CDR1 SGHAT and CDR2 FQNNGV. CDR3 protein: CASSPRQGAANIQYF.

This chain joins TRBV7-9 and TRBJ2-7; no DNA is available, so the TRBD1 call from TCRdb remains unchecked. The V gene's germline CDR1 is SEHNR and CDR2 FQNEAQ (reference sequence). This CDR3 has 18 amino acids. The CDR3 protein is CASSPGGAAGPSSYEQYF.